Listed here are 17 T cell receptor beta chains from one sample, sequenced in a study of blood T cell repertoires in COVID-19. The table came from immunoSEQ multiplex PCR; TCRdb's copy has only in-frame clones and leaves some out. The sample yields about 440,000 clones, around nine tenths seen once. The sequenced sample consisted of peripheral blood. These receptor sequences come from a woman in her twenties or thirties with acute or convalescent COVID-19.

This chain uses TRBV5-1 with TRBJ1-6; TRBD1 matches at 9 bases. CDR1 is SGHRS and CDR2 is YFSETQ in the germline V gene. V gave up 7 bases and J gave up 6 bases; unmatched junction bases: 11. The CDR3 extends over 16 amino acids. CDR3 residues: CASQPGQGSGNSPLHF. In nucleotides, the CDR3 is TGCGCCAGCCAACCCGGACAGGGGAGTGGTAATTCACCCCTCCACTTT. The full variable domain, with the rest looked up from reference TRBV5-1 and TRBJ1-6, is KAGVTQTPRYLIKTRGQQVTLSCSPISGHRSVSWYQQTPGQGLQFLFEYFSETQRNKGNFPGRFSGRQFSNSRSEMNVSTLELGDSALYLCASQPGQGSGNSPLHFGNGTRLTVT.

The chain has TRBV5-1 and TRBJ1-1; 8 nucleotides agree with TRBD1. J gave up 2 bases and V 3 bases, and 3 bases lay outside the gene matches. The CDR3 loop spans 14 amino acids. Germline loops: CDR1 SGHRS, CDR2 YFSETQ. This CDR3 reads CASSSGQGNTEAFF. The CDR3 nucleotides are TGCGCCAGCAGCTCCGGACAGGGAAACACTGAAGCTTTCTTT.

This clone occurred a few times. This chain uses TRBV30 with TRBJ1-6, with 9 bases aligning to TRBD1. CDR1 and CDR2 from the germline V gene are GTSNPN and SVGIG (reference sequence). The V gene end was trimmed by 0 bases and the J gene end by 14 bases; junction bases not matched to a gene: 14. This CDR3 is built from 16 residues. The CDR3 nucleotides are TGTGCCTGGAGTGTACAAAGGAGACAGGGGGGGAGGACCCTCCACTTT. Its translation: CAWSVQRRQGGRTLHF.

The V and J genes are TRBV19 and TRBJ2-2; D may be TRBD2 (7 bases). V was shortened by 5 bases and J by 5 bases, with 18 bases between the two germline ends. CDR1 is LNHDA, CDR2 SQIVND, per germline (reference sequence). The CDR3 has 16 amino acids. CDR3 region: CASSRLSGGGTGELFF. The CDR3 DNA reads as TGTGCCAGTAGTCGTCTCTCGGGGGGCGGGACCGGGGAGCTGTTTTTT.

The chain links TRBV29-1 to TRBJ2-1, with D possibly matching TRBD1 (6 bases). This CDR3 has 16 residues. The V gene lost 6 bases and the J gene lost 8 bases, with 26 bases spanning the gap. The germline V gene encodes CDR1 SQVTM and CDR2 ANQGSEA. CDR3 sequence (DNA): TGCAGCGTAAAATTTCGGGACACGGCGACGTTGGATGAGCAGTTCTTC. Translating it yields CSVKFRDTATLDEQFF.

This clone appeared once. The rearrangement links TRBV7-6 to TRBJ2-1; TRBD2 matches 8 bases. The CDR3 spans 20 residues. Germline CDR1 reads SGHVS; CDR2 reads FNYEAQ. The V gene end was trimmed by 3 bases and the J gene end by 0 bases; junction bases not matched to a gene: 16. The CDR3 region is CASSFGVGAGGQSSYNEQFF. CDR3 coding DNA: TGTGCCAGCAGCTTTGGGGTTGGGGCGGGGGGCCAGTCCTCCTACAATGAGCAGTTCTTC.

Concerning this clone: The junction departs from the called germline gene at one end, perhaps through a read error. Other DNA sequences in the sample encode the same CDR3. J is TRBJ1-1 and V is TRBV5-4; D might be TRBD1 (6 bases). Germline CDR1 reads SGHNT; CDR2 reads YYREEE (reference sequence). This CDR3 has 12 residues. The CDR3 DNA reads as TGTGCCAGCAGCTTGGGGGACACCGAAGCTTTCTTT. Translated, it gives CASSLGDTEAFF.

This clone was seen a single time. J is TRBJ1-2 and V is TRBV15, with D maybe TRBD1 (5 bases). This CDR3 has 16 residues. V dropped 6 bases and J dropped 2 bases, with 19 bases sitting between them. The germline CDR1 and CDR2 sequences are LNHNV and YYDKDF (reference sequence). DNA for the CDR3: TGTGCCACCAGTAAGAGATTGGGCGGGGGAAACTATGGCTACACCTTC. This gives the protein CATSKRLGGGNYGYTF.

This clone was observed a handful of times. This sequence joins TRBV28 and TRBJ2-7; the match to TRBD2 covers 8 bases. The V gene's germline CDR1 is MDHEN and CDR2 SYDVKM. The CDR3 has 15 amino acids. With V trimmed by 5 bases and J by 2 bases, 8 bases remained unmatched. The CDR3: CASSPGTRLTYEQYF. CDR3 sequence (DNA): TGTGCCAGCAGTCCCGGGACTAGGCTCACCTACGAGCAGTACTTC.

The chain has TRBV6-5 and TRBJ1-4; tentatively, D is TRBD1 (6 bases). V lost 9 bases and J lost 7, with 18 bases in between. Germline CDR1 reads MNHEY; CDR2 reads SVGAGI. The CDR3 is 14 residues long. CDR3 region: CASSNVGAFEKLFF. In DNA, the CDR3 is TGTGCCAGTTCCAACGTGGGGGCCTTTGAAAAACTGTTTTTT.

The chain uses TRBV19 and TRBJ2-2; perhaps TRBD1 as D (5 bases). V was cut by 8 bases and J by 1 base, with 11 bases left in between. The CDR3 runs 14 residues. From germline, CDR1 is LNHDA and CDR2 SQIVND (reference sequence). As DNA, the CDR3 is TGTGCCAGTGGCCGACAGCAGAACACCGGGGAGCTGTTTTTT. The encoded protein is CASGRQQNTGELFF.

This clone was recorded a few times. The chain combines TRBV7-9 with TRBJ1-1, with no clear D. The CDR3 is 14 residues long. CDR1 and CDR2 from the germline V gene are SEHNR and FQNEAQ (reference sequence). With 0 bases removed from V and 4 bases from J, the gap between germline ends came to 9 bases. As DNA, the CDR3 is TGTGCCAGCAGCTTAGCGGAAGGAGTCACTGAAGCTTTCTTT. Amino acids: CASSLAEGVTEAFF.

The chain joins TRBV15 to TRBJ2-1, with 9 bases identical to TRBD2. Per germline, CDR1 LNHNV and CDR2 YYDKDF (reference sequence). Trimming removed 1 base from V and 5 bases from J; junction bases left unmatched: 9. This CDR3 has 17 residues. CDR3: CATSRVGSGGIDNEQFF. CDR3 nucleotides: TGTGCCACCAGCAGAGTAGGGAGCGGGGGGATCGACAATGAGCAGTTCTTC.

The rearrangement joins TRBV12-3 or TRBV12-4 to TRBJ2-7; 8 nucleotides align to TRBD1. This CDR3 has 12 residues. V lost 4 bases and J lost 5; bases outside the gene matches: 1. CDR3 DNA sequence: TGTGCCAGCAGTTCGACAGGGGACGAGCAGTACTTC. This translates into CASSSTGDEQYF.

This rearrangement joins TRBV19 to TRBJ2-7; 9 nucleotides align to TRBD2. The CDR3 extends over 16 amino acids. Unmatched junction bases numbered 13, after V lost 5 bases and J lost 5 bases. The germline gives CDR1 LNHDA, CDR2 SQIVND (reference sequence). The CDR3, as DNA: TGTGCCAGTAGTCCCCGGCGTAGCGGGGGAGTCGACGAGCAGTACTTC. Residues: CASSPRRSGGVDEQYF.

This chain joins TRBV30 and TRBJ1-1, with D unclear. Trimming pared 5 bases from V and 7 bases from J, leaving 17 bases between. CDR3 size: 13 residues. In germline, CDR1 is GTSNPN, CDR2 SVGIG (reference sequence). CDR3 protein: CAWSVSGEGEAFF. CDR3 sequence (DNA): TGTGCCTGGTCCGTAAGCGGGGAGGGTGAAGCTTTCTTT.

This clone has only a few counts. The chain's CDR3 is CASSESQKYEQYF. The CDR3 region has the DNA TGTGCCAGCAGTGAGTCACAGAAATACGAGCAGTACTTC. The rearrangement joins TRBV6-1 to TRBJ2-7; no clear D. Per germline, CDR1 MNHNS and CDR2 SASEGT. The CDR3 loop spans 13 amino acids. The V end lost 3 bases, the J end lost 4 bases, and 10 bases lay between the germline ends.